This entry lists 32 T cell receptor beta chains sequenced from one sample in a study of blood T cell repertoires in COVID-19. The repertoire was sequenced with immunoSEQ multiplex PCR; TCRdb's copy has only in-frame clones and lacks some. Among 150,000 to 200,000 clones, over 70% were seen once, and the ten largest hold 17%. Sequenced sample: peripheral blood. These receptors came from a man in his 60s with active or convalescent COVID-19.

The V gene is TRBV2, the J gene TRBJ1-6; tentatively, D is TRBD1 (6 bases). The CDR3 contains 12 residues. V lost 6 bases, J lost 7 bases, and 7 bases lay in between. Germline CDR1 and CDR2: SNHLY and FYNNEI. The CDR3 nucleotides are TGTGCCAGCAGCCAGGGGAATTCACCCCTCCACTTT. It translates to CASSQGNSPLHF.

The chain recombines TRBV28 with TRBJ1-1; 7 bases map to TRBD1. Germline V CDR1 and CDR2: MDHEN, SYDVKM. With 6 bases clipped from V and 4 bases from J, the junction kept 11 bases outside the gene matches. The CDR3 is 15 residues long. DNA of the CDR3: TGTGCCAGCAGACTACGGACAGGCCGGGGCACTGAAGCTTTCTTT. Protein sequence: CASRLRTGRGTEAFF.

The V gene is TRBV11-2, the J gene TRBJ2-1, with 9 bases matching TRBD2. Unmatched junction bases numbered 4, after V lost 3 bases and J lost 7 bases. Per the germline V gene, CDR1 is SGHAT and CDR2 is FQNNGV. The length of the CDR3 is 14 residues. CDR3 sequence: CASSFGGRDNEQFF. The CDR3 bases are TGTGCCAGCAGCTTCGGCGGGAGGGATAATGAGCAGTTCTTC.

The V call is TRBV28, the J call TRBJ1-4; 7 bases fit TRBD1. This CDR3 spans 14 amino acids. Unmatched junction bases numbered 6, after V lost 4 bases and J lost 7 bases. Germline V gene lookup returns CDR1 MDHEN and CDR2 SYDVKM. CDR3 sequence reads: CASSSAGGSEKLFF. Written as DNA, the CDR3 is TGTGCCAGCAGTTCAGCAGGGGGAAGTGAAAAACTGTTTTTT. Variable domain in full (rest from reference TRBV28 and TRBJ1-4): DVKVTQSSRYLVKRTGEKVFLECVQDMDHENMFWYRQDPGLGLRLIYFSYDVKMKEKGDIPEGYSVSREKKERFSLILESASTNQTSMYLCASSSAGGSEKLFFGSGTQLSVL.

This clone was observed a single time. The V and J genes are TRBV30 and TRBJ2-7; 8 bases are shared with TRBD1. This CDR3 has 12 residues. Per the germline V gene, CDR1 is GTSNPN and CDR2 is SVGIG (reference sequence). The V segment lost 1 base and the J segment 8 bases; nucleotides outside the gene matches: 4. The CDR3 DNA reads TGTGCCTGGAGTGGAGGACAGGGCAAGCAGTACTTC. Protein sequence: CAWSGGQGKQYF.

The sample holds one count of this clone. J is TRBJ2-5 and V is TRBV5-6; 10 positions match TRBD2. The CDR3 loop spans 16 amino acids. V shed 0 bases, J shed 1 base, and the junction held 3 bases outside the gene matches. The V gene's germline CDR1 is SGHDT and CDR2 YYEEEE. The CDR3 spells CASSLVSSGSQETQYF. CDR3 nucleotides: TGTGCCAGCAGCTTGGTGTCTAGCGGGAGCCAAGAGACCCAGTACTTC. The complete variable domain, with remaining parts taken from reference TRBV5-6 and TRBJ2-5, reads DAGVTQSPTHLIKTRGQQVTLRCSPKSGHDTVSWYQQALGQGPQFIFQYYEEEERQRGNFPDRFSGHQFPNYSSELNVNALLLGDSALYLCASSLVSSGSQETQYFGPGTRLLVL.

CDR3 DNA sequence: TGTGCCAGTAGGGGTAGAAGTCGAGAGACCCAGTACTTC. Its translation: CASRGRSRETQYF. V usage is TRBV3-1 (or the pseudogene TRBV3-2) and J usage is TRBJ2-5; D perhaps matches TRBD1 (5 bases). This CDR3 is 13 amino acids long. Germline V CDR1 and CDR2: LGHDT, YNNKEL (reference sequence). Trimming pared 9 bases from V and 4 bases from J, leaving 15 bases between.

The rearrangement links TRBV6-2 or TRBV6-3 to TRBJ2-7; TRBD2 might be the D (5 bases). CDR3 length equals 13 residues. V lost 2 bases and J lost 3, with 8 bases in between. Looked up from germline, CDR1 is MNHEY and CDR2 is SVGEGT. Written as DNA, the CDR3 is TGTGCCAGCAGTTACAGGGAGAACTACGAGCAGTACTTC. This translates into CASSYRENYEQYF.

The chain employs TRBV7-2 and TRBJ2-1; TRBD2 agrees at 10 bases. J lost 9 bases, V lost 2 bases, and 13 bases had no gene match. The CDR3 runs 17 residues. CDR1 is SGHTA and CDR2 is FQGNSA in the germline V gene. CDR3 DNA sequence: TGTGCCAGCAGCTTAAGAAGGGGAAGCGGGAGGGCCGGTGAGCAGTTCTTC. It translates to CASSLRRGSGRAGEQFF.

CDR3 region: CASPPEKEQYF. In nucleotides, the CDR3 is TGTGCCAGCCCCCCCGAGAAAGAGCAGTACTTC. The chain is built from TRBV6-4 and TRBJ2-7; no clear D gene. V was shortened by 8 bases and J by 7 bases, with 12 bases between the two germline ends. Per the germline V gene, CDR1 is MRHNA and CDR2 is SNTAGT. This CDR3 has 11 residues.

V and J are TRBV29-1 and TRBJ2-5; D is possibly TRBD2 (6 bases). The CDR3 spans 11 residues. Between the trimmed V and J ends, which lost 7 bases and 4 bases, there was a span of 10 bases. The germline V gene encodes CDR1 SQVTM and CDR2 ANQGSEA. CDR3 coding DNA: TGCAGCGCCGGGAGCAGAGAGACCCAGTACTTC. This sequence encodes CSAGSRETQYF. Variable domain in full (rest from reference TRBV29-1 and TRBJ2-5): SAVISQKPSRDICQRGTSLTIQCQVDSQVTMMFWYRQQPGQSLTLIATANQGSEATYESGFVIDKFPISRPNLTFSTLTVSNMSPEDSSIYLCSAGSRETQYFGPGTRLLVL.

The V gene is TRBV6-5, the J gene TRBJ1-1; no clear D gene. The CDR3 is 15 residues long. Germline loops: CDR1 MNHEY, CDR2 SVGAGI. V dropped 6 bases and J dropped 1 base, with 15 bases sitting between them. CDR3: CASSPGEGGNTEAFF. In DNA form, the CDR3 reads TGTGCCAGCAGCCCCGGGGAGGGAGGGAACACTGAAGCTTTCTTT.

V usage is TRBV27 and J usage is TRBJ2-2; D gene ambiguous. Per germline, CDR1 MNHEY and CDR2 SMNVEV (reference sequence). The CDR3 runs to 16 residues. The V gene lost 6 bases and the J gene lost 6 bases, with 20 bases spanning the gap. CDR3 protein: CASSLDSGGFPGELFF. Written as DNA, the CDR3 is TGTGCCAGCAGCCTAGACTCCGGCGGATTTCCCGGGGAGCTGTTTTTT.

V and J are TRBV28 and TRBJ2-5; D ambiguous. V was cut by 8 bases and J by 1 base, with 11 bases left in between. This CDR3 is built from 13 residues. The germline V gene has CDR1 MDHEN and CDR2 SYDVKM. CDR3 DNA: TGTGCCAGCGAGAGGCCAACCCAAGAGACCCAGTACTTC. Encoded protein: CASERPTQETQYF.

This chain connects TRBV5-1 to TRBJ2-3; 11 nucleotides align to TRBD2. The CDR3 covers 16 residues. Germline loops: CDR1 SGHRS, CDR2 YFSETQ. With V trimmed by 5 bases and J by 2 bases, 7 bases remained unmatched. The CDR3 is CASRPPGLADTDTQYF. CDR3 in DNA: TGCGCCAGCAGACCTCCGGGACTAGCGGACACAGATACGCAGTATTTT.

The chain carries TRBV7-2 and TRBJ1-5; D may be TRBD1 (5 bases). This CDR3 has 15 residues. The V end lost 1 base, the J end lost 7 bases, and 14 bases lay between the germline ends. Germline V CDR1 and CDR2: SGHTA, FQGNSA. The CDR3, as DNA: TGTGCCAGCAGCTTAGAAGGGTACCAGGGACAGCCCCAGCATTTT. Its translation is CASSLEGYQGQPQHF.

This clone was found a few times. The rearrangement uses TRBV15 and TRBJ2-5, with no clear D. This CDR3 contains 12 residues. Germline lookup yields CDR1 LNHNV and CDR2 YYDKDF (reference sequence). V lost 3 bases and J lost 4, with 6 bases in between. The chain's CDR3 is CATSSATETQYF. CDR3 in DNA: TGTGCCACCAGCAGTGCTACAGAGACCCAGTACTTC.

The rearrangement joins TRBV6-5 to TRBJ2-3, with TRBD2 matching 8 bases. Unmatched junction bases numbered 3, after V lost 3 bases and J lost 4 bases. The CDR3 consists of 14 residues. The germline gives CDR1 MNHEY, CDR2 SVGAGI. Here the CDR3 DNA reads TGTGCCAGCAGTTATTCCGGGGGGGCAGATACGCAGTATTTT. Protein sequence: CASSYSGGADTQYF.

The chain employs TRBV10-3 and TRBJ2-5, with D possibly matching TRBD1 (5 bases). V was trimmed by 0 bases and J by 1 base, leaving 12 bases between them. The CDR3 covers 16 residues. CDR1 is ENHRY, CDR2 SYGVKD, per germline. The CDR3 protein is CAISESQGRAQETQYF. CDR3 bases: TGTGCCATCAGTGAGTCTCAGGGTAGGGCCCAAGAGACCCAGTACTTC.

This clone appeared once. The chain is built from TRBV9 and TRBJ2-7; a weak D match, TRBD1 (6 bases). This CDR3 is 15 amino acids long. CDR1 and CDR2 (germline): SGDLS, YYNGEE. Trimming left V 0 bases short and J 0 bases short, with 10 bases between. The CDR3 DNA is TGTGCCAGCAGCGTAGCGACAGGTAGCTCCTACGAGCAGTACTTC. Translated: CASSVATGSSYEQYF.

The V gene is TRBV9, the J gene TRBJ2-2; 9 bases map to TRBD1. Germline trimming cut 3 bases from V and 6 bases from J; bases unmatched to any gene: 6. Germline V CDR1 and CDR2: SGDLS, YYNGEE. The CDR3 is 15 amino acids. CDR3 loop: CASSAGTGLPGELFF. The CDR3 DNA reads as TGTGCCAGCAGCGCCGGGACAGGGCTCCCCGGGGAGCTGTTTTTT.

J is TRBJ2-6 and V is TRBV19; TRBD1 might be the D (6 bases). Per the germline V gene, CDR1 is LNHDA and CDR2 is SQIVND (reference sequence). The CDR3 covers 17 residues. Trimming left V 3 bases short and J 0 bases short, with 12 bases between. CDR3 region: CASSIGQFNSGANVLTF. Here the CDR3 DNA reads TGTGCCAGTAGTATCGGACAGTTCAACTCTGGGGCCAACGTCCTGACTTTC.

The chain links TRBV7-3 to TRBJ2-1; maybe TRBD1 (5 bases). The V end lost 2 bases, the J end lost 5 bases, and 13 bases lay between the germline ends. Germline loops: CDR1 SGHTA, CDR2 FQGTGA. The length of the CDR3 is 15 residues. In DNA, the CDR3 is TGTGCCAGCAGCTTAGGTAGGGGATGGGACAATGAGCAGTTCTTC. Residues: CASSLGRGWDNEQFF.

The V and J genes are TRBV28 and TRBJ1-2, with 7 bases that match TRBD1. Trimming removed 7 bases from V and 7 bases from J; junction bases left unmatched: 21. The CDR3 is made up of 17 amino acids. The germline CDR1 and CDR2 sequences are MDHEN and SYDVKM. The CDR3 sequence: CASTKGGTAFASSGYTF. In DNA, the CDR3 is TGTGCCAGCACCAAAGGTGGGACAGCCTTCGCTTCTAGTGGCTACACCTTC.

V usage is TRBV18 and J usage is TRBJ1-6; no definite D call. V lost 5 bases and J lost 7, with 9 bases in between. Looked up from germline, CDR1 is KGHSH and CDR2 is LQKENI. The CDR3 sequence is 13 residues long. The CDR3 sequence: CASSGVRNSPLHF. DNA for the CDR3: TGTGCCAGCTCAGGAGTTCGAAATTCACCCCTCCACTTT.

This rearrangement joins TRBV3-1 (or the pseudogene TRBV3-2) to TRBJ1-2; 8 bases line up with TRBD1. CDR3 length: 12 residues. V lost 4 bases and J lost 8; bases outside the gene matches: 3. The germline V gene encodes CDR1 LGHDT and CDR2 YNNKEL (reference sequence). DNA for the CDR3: TGTGCCAGCAGCCCGACAGGGGACGGCTACACCTTC. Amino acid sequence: CASSPTGDGYTF.

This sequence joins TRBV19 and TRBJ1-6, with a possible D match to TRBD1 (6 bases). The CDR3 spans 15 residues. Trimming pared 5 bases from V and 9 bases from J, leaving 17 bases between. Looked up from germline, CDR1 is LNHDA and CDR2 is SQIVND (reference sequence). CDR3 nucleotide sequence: TGTGCCAGTAGTTGGGCAGGGGACGGAGCTTCACCCCTCCACTTT. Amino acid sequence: CASSWAGDGASPLHF.

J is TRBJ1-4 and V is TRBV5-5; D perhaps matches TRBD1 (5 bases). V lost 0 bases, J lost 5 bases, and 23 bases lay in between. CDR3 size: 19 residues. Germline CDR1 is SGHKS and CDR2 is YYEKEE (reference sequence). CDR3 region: CASSLVGSGLRDGNEKLFF. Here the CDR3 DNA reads TGTGCCAGCAGCTTGGTAGGATCGGGACTCCGGGACGGAAATGAAAAACTGTTTTTT.

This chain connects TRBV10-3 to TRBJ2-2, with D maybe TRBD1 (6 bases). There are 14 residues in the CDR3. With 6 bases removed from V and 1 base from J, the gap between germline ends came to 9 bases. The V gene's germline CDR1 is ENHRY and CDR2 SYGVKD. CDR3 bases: TGTGCCATCAGCCGGGACAAGAACACCGGGGAGCTGTTTTTT. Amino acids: CAISRDKNTGELFF.

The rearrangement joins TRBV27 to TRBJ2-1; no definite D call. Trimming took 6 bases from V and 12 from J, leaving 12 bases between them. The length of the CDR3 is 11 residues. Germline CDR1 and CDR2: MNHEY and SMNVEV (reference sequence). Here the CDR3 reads CASSSAMRQFF. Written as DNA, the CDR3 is TGTGCCAGCAGCTCCGCTATGAGGCAGTTCTTC.

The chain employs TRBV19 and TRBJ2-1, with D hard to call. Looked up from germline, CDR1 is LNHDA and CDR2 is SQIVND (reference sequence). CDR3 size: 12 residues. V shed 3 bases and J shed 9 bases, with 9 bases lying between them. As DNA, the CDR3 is TGTGCCAGTAGTATTTACTCAGGTGAGCAGTTCTTC. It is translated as CASSIYSGEQFF.

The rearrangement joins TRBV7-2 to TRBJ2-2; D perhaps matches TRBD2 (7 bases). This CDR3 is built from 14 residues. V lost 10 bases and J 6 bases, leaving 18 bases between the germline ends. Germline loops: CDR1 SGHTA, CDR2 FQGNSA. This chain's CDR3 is CATQPGGVAGELFF. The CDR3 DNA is TGTGCCACCCAGCCGGGGGGCGTAGCCGGGGAGCTGTTTTTT.